This TCR beta chain was retrieved from a study of long-term antiretroviral therapy in people with HIV. For the study at large: Some samples came about a decade before the 2015 immediate-ART recommendation, and these were the earliest. Overall study results and limits: The study found that diversity rose after ART but stayed below transplant donor controls.

In the case of this clone: What it binds is unknown.

Trimming removed 3 bases from V and 4 bases from J, with 16 bases in between. The CDR3 is 15 residues long. Germline V gene data show CDR1 as MNHEY and CDR2 as SMNVEV (reference sequence). Survey-level resolution applied to immunoSEQ assay v3.0. Each sample had sequencing targeting roughly 35,000-55,000 T-cell genomes. Only in-frame clones appear in the TCRdb table, and some are missing; sequencing was by immunoSEQ multiplex PCR. The data show 35,000 to 45,000 clones, about 88% seen once. Sequencing was performed on unsorted PBMCs, taken just before starting antiretroviral therapy. The V gene is TRBV27, the J gene TRBJ2-7; D might be TRBD1 (6 bases). The sequence derives from a woman in her late teens or twenties with HIV. The CDR3 DNA reads TGTGCCAGCAGTTTTCAGACAGGCGATAGGTACGAGCAGTACTTC. This translates into CASSFQTGDRYEQYF.